The clone carrying this T cell receptor beta chain came up once. Its antigen is still unknown. Other DNA sequences in the sample encode the same CDR3. The data originate from a study of B cell selection in AIRE deficiency. Study observations and caveats: CDR3s were shorter in shared Treg sequences, reflecting few non-templated nucleotide insertions. With only TCRbeta sequenced, less than 45% of shared healthy Treg sequences overlapped Tconv.

Libraries were prepared by immunoSEQ multiplex PCR; TCRdb keeps only in-frame clonotypes and omits some of them. The sample yields 20,000 to 25,000 clones, about 98% seen once. The germline gives CDR1 MDHEN, CDR2 SYDVKM. The CDR3 is 11 residues long. Between the trimmed V and J ends, which lost 6 bases and 2 bases, there was a span of 4 bases. Conventional CD4 T cells were sorted as CD4+CD127+ cells. The J gene is TRBJ2-5, the V gene TRBV28; D remains unclear. The clonotype originates from a human donor with AIRE deficiency. The sample taken for sequencing was conventional CD4+ T cells sorted from PBMCs. The CDR3 region is CASRSQETQYF. CDR3 in DNA: TGTGCCAGCAGGAGTCAAGAGACCCAGTACTTC.